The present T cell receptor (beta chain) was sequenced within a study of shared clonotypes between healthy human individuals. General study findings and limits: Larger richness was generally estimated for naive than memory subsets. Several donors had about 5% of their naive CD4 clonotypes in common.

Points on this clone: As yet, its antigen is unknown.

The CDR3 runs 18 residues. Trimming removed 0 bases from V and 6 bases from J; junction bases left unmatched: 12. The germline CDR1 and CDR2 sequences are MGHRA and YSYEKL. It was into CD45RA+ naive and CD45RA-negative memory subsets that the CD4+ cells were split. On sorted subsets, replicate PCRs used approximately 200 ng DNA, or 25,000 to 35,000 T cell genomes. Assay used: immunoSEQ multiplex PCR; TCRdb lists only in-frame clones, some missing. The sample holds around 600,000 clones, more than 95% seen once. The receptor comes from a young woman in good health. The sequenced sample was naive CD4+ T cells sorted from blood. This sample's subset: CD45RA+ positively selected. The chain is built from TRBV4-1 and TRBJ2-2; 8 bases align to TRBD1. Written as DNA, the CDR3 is TGCGCCAGCAGCCAAGATTTGAACAGGGGGTATTATGCCGGGGAGCTGTTTTTT. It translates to CASSQDLNRGYYAGELFF.